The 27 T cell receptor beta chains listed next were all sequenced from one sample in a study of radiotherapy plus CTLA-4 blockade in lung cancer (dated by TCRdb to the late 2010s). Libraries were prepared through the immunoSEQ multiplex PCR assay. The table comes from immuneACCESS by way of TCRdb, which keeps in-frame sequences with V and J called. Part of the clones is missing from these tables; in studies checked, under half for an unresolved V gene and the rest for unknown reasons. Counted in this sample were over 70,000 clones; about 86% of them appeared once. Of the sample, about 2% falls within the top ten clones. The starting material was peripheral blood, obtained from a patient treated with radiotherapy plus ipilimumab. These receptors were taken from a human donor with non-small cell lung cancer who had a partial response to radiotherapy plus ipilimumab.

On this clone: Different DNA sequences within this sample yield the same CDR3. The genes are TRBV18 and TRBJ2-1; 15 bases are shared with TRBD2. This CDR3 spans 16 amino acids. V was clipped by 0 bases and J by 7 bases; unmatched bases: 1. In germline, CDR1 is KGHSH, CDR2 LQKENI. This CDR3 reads CASSPPGLAGGNEQFF. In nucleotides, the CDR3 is TGTGCCAGCTCACCACCGGGACTAGCGGGAGGAAATGAGCAGTTCTTC.

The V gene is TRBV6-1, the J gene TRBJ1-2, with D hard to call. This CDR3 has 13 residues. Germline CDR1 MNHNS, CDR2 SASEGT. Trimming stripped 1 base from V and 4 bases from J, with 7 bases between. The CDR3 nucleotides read TGTGCCAGCAGTGAAGGGAGGCTCTATGGCTACACCTTC. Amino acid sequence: CASSEGRLYGYTF.

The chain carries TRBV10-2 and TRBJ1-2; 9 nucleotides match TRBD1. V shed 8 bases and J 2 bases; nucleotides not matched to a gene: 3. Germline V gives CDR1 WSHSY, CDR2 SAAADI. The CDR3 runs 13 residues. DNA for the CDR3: TGCGCCAGCCTCGGGACAGGGAACTATGGCTACACCTTC. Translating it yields CASLGTGNYGYTF.

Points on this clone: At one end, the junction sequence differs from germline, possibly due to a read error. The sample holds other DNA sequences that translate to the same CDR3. CDR3 amino acids: CASSLRTSGGETQYF. CDR3 DNA: TGCGCCAGCTCGCTGAGGACTAGCGGCGGAGAGACCCAGTACTTC. This chain connects TRBV18 to TRBJ2-5, with 10 positions matching TRBD2. The CDR3 consists of 15 residues. Per the germline V gene, CDR1 is KGHSH and CDR2 is LQKENI. The variable domain in full, with the rest retrieved from reference TRBV18 and TRBJ2-5, is NAGVMQNPRHLVRRRGQEARLRCSPMKGHSHVYWYRQLPEEGLKFMVYLQKENIIDESGMPKERFSAEFPKEGPSILRIQQVVRGDSAAYFCASSLRTSGGETQYFGPGTRLLVL.

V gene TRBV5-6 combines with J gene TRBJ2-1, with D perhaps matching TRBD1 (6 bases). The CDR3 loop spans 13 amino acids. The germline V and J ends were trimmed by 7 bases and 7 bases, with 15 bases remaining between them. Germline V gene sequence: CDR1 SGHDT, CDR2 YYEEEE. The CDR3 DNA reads TGTGCCAGCGAATCCAGGGGACGAAATGAGCAGTTCTTC. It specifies CASESRGRNEQFF.

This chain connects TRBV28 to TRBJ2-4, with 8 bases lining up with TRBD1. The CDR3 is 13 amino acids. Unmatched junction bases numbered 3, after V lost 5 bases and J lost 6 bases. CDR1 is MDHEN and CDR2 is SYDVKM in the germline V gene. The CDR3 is CASSRDRTNIQYF. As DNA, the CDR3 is TGTGCCAGCAGTCGGGACAGGACAAACATTCAGTACTTC.

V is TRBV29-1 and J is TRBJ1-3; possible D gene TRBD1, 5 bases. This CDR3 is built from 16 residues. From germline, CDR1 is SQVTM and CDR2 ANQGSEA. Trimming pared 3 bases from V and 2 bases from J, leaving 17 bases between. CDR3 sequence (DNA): TGCAGCGTTGAGCAAACCCCGGGACTTACTGGAAACACCATATATTTT. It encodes CSVEQTPGLTGNTIYF.

The CDR3 here is CASSLPPGNEQFF. DNA for the CDR3: TGTGCCAGCAGTTTACCCCCGGGGAATGAGCAGTTCTTC. This chain connects TRBV28 to TRBJ2-1; D is possibly TRBD2 (5 bases). V was trimmed by 2 bases and J by 7 bases, leaving 9 bases between them. The CDR3 totals 13 residues. Per germline, CDR1 MDHEN and CDR2 SYDVKM. Filled out from reference TRBV28 and TRBJ2-1, the complete variable domain reads DVKVTQSSRYLVKRTGEKVFLECVQDMDHENMFWYRQDPGLGLRLIYFSYDVKMKEKGDIPEGYSVSREKKERFSLILESASTNQTSMYLCASSLPPGNEQFFGPGTRLTVL.

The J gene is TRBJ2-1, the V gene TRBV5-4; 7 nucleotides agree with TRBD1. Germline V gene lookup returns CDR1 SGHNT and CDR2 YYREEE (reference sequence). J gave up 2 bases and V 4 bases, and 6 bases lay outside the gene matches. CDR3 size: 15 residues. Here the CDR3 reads CASSTGQDTYNEQFF. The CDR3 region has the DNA TGTGCCAGCAGCACTGGACAGGATACCTACAATGAGCAGTTCTTC.

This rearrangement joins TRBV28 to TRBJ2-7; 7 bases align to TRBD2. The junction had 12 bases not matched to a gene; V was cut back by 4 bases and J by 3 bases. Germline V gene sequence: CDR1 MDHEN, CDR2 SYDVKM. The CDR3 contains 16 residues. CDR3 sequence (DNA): TGTGCCAGCAGTTCCCCCGCCCAGGTAGCGGGCTACGAGCAGTACGTC. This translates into CASSSPAQVAGYEQYV.

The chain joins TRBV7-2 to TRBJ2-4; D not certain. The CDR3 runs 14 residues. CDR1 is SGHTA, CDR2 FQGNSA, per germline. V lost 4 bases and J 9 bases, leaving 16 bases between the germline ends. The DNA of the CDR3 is TGTGCCAGCAGCTCCAGAATGGGCACCGGCATTCAGTACTTC. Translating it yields CASSSRMGTGIQYF.

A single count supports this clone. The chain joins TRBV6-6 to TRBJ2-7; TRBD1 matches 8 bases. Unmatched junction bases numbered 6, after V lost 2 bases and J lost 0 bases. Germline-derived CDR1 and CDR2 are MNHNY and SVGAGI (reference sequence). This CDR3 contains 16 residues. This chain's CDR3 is CASSYLPGQGSYEQYF. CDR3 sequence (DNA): TGTGCCAGCAGTTACCTCCCAGGACAGGGCTCCTACGAGCAGTACTTC.

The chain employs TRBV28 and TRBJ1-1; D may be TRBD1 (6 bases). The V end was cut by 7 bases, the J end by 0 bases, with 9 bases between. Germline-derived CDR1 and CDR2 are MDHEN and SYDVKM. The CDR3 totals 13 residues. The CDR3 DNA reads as TGTGCCAGCACGGGACAATTGAACACTGAAGCTTTCTTT. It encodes CASTGQLNTEAFF. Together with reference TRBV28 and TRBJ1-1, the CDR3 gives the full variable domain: DVKVTQSSRYLVKRTGEKVFLECVQDMDHENMFWYRQDPGLGLRLIYFSYDVKMKEKGDIPEGYSVSREKKERFSLILESASTNQTSMYLCASTGQLNTEAFFGQGTRLTVV.

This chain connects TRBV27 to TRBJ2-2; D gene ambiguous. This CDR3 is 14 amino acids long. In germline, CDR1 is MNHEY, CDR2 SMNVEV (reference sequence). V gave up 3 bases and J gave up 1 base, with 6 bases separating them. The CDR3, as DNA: TGTGCCAGCAGTTTTCGCGAGAACACCGGGGAGCTGTTTTTT. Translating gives CASSFRENTGELFF.

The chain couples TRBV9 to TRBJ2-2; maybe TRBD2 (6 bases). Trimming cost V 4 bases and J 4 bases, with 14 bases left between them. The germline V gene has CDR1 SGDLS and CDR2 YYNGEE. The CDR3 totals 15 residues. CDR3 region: CASSPVGGTTGELFF. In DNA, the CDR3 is TGTGCCAGCAGCCCCGTGGGAGGTACCACCGGGGAGCTGTTTTTT.

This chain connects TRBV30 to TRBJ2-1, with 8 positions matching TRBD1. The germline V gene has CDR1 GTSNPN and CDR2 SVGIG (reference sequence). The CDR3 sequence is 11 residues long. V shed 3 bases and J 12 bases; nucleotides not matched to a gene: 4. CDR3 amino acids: CAWSGQGGQFF. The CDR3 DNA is TGTGCCTGGAGCGGACAGGGTGGGCAGTTCTTC.

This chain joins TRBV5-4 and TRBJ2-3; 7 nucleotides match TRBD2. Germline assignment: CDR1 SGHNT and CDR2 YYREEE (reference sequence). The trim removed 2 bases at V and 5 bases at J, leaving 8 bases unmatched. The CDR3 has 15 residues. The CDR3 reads CASSLGGSGGDTQYF. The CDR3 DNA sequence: TGTGCCAGCAGCTTAGGCGGGAGTGGTGGAGATACGCAGTATTTT.

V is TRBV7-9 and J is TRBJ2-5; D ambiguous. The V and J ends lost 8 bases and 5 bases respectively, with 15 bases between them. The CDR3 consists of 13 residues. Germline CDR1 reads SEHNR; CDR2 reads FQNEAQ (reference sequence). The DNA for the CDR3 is TGTGCCAGCTTACGCGATCTTGTGGAGACCCAGTACTTC. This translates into CASLRDLVETQYF.

The CDR3, as DNA: TGTGCCAGCAGTTACTCGACAGGGGGCGAGGATGGCTACACCTTC. This translates into CASSYSTGGEDGYTF. This chain uses TRBV6-5 with TRBJ1-2; TRBD1 matches 10 bases. The CDR3 extends over 15 amino acids. V shed 0 bases and J 6 bases; nucleotides not matched to a gene: 4. Germline loops: CDR1 MNHEY, CDR2 SVGAGI.

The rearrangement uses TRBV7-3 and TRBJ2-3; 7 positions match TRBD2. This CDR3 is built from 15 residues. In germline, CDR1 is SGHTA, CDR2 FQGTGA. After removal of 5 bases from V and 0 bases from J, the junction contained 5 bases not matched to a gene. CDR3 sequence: CASSPSGYSTDTQYF. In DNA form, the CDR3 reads TGTGCCAGCAGCCCTAGCGGATATAGCACAGATACGCAGTATTTT. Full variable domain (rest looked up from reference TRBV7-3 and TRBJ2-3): GAGVSQTPSNKVTEKGKYVELRCDPISGHTALYWYRQSLGQGPEFLIYFQGTGAADDSGLPNDRFFAVRPEGSVSTLKIQRTERGDSAVYLCASSPSGYSTDTQYFGPGTRLTVL.

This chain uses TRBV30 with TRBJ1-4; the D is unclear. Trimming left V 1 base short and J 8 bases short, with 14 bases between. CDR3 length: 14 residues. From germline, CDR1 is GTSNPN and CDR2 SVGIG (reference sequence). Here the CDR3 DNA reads TGTGCCTGGAGTGGGCAGACTTTTGGGGAAAAACTGTTTTTT. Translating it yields CAWSGQTFGEKLFF. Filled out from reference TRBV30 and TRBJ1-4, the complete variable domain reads SQTIHQWPATLVQPVGSPLSLECTVEGTSNPNLYWYRQAAGRGLQLLFYSVGIGQISSEVPQNLSASRPQDRQFILSSKKLLLSDSGFYLCAWSGQTFGEKLFFGSGTQLSVL.

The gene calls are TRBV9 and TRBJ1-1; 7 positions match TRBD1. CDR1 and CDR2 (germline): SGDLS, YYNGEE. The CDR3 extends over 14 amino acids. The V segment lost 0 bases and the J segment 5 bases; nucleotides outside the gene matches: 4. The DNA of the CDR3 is TGTGCCAGCAGCGTAGCTGACAGGGTGACTGAAGCTTTCTTT. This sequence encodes CASSVADRVTEAFF.

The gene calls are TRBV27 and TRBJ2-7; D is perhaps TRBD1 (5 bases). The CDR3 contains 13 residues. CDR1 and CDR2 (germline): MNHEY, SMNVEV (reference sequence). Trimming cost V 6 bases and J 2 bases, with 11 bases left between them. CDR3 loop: CASRPLQAYEQYF. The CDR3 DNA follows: TGTGCCAGCAGGCCTCTACAGGCCTACGAGCAGTACTTC.

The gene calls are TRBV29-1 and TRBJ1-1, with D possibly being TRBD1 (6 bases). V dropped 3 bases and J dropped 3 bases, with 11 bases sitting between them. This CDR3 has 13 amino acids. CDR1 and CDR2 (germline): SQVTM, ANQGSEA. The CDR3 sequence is CSVDYRVDTEAFF. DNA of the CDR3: TGCAGCGTTGACTACAGGGTCGACACTGAAGCTTTCTTT.

The CDR3 spells CATSSLGGQQYF. CDR3 DNA: TGTGCCACCAGCAGTTTAGGGGGCCAGCAGTACTTC. The rearrangement joins TRBV15 to TRBJ2-7; 7 bases are shared with TRBD1. The CDR3 runs 12 residues. Germline V gene sequence: CDR1 LNHNV, CDR2 YYDKDF (reference sequence). Trimming took 3 bases from V and 8 from J; bases not matched to a gene: 4.

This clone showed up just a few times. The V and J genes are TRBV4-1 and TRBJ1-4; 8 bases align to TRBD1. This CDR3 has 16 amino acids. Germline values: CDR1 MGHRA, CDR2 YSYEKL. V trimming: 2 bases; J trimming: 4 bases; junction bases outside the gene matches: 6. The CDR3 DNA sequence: TGCGCCAGCAGCCAACCACGGGACAGGAGTAATGAAAAACTGTTTTTT. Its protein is CASSQPRDRSNEKLFF.

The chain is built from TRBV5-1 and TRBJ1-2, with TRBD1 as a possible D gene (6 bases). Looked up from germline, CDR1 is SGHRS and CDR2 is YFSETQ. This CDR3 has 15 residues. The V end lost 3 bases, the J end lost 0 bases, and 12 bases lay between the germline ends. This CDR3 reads CASSSGTIANYGYTF. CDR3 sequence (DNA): TGCGCCAGCAGCTCCGGGACAATAGCTAACTATGGCTACACCTTC.